A selection of T cell receptor beta chains follows, all from one sample in a study of CD8+ T cells in alopecia areata. TCRdb's table, derived via immunoSEQ multiplex PCR, lists solely in-frame clones and lacks some. The data hold 90,000 to 130,000 clones, with 45% to 70% observed a single time. The material sequenced was CD8+ T cells sorted from blood. These TCRs come from a human donor in good health. CDR3s include the opening cysteine and the closing phenylalanine or tryptophan. A D gene is named only where the DNA matches it firmly. For some rows the clone size is stated as once, few or many, or as a class when expanded; others skip it.

V gene: TRBV5-1
J gene: TRBJ1-1
D gene: -
clone size: few
CDR3 DNA: TGCGCCAGCAGGTTCGGGGAGTGGACTGAAGCTTTCTTT
CDR3 protein: CASRFGEWTEAFF

V gene: TRBV19
J gene: TRBJ2-1
D gene: -
clone size: -
CDR3 DNA: TGTGCCAGTAGTGCGGGACAGCTCTACAATGAGCAGTTCTTC
CDR3 protein: CASSAGQLYNEQFF

V gene: TRBV7-9
J gene: TRBJ1-1
D gene: TRBD1
clone size: -
CDR3 DNA: TGTGCCAGCACCGGACAGGGACCTGAAGCTTTCTTT
CDR3 protein: CASTGQGPEAFF

V gene: TRBV15
J gene: TRBJ1-5
D gene: -
clone size: -
CDR3 DNA: TGTGCCACCAGCAGAGATCTAGGGACCGGTCAGCCCCAGCATTTT
CDR3 protein: CATSRDLGTGQPQHF

V gene: TRBV7-3
J gene: TRBJ2-6
D gene: -
clone size: -
CDR3 DNA: TGTGCCAGCAGCTTAGATGTCGGCTTCTCTGGGGCCAACGTCCTGACTTTC
CDR3 protein: CASSLDVGFSGANVLTF

V gene: TRBV2
J gene: TRBJ2-5
D gene: -
clone size: -
CDR3 DNA: TGTGCCAGCAGGGGGCGAGAGACCCAGTACTTC
CDR3 protein: CASRGRETQYF

V gene: TRBV7-2
J gene: TRBJ2-7
D gene: -
clone size: -
CDR3 DNA: TGTGCCAGCAGTTTCCGCTCCTACGAGCAGTACTTC
CDR3 protein: CASSFRSYEQYF

V gene: TRBV7-9
J gene: TRBJ2-5
D gene: TRBD2
clone size: -
CDR3 DNA: TGTGCCAGCAGGGGGGCCGGGACTAGCGGTCCGCCCCAGTACTTC
CDR3 protein: CASRGAGTSGPPQYF

V gene: TRBV5-6
J gene: TRBJ1-5
D gene: -
clone size: -
CDR3 DNA: TGTGCCAGCACCCTAGGAGTTGGCAATCAGCCCCAGCATTTT
CDR3 protein: CASTLGVGNQPQHF

V gene: TRBV11-2
J gene: TRBJ2-1
D gene: TRBD1
clone size: -
CDR3 DNA: TGTGCCAGCAGCTTGGGGACAGGGGGCTATGAGCAGTTCTTC
CDR3 protein: CASSLGTGGYEQFF

V gene: TRBV18
J gene: TRBJ2-7
D gene: -
clone size: -
CDR3 DNA: TGTGCCAGCTCTCACCTACGGGCCTACGAGCAGTACTTC
CDR3 protein: CASSHLRAYEQYF

V gene: TRBV29-1
J gene: TRBJ2-5
D gene: -
clone size: -
CDR3 DNA: TGCAGCGTTGAAGAGGCCGGGGACCAAGAGACCCAGTACTTC
CDR3 protein: CSVEEAGDQETQYF

V gene: TRBV2
J gene: TRBJ2-2
D gene: TRBD2
clone size: few
CDR3 DNA: TGTGCCAGCATGACTAGCGGGGGTATGAACACCGGGGAGCTGTTTTTT
CDR3 protein: CASMTSGGMNTGELFF

V gene: TRBV4-1
J gene: TRBJ1-4
D gene: -
clone size: few
CDR3 DNA: TGCGCCAGCAGCCAAGAGTGGCCCCACCTGTTTTTT
CDR3 protein: CASSQEWPHLFF

V gene: TRBV29-1
J gene: TRBJ1-2
D gene: -
clone size: -
CDR3 DNA: TGCAGCGTTGTCCCAGGGACCAGGCGGCTAGGGGGCTACACCTTC
CDR3 protein: CSVVPGTRRLGGYTF

V gene: TRBV11-2
J gene: TRBJ2-7
D gene: TRBD1
clone size: -
CDR3 DNA: TGTGCCAGCAGCCCCCTACGCCCTGGACAGGACCACGAGCAGTACTTC
CDR3 protein: CASSPLRPGQDHEQYF

V gene: TRBV5-6
J gene: TRBJ1-1
D gene: -
clone size: -
CDR3 DNA: TGTGCCAGCAGCTACGAGGGATACTCGAACACTGAAGCTTTCTTT
CDR3 protein: CASSYEGYSNTEAFF

V gene: TRBV29-1
J gene: TRBJ1-2
D gene: -
clone size: -
CDR3 DNA: TGCAGCGTTGGGAAGGGTTACCTGGAGGGCTACACCTTC
CDR3 protein: CSVGKGYLEGYTF

V gene: TRBV7-6
J gene: TRBJ2-7
D gene: -
clone size: -
CDR3 DNA: TGTGCCAGCAGCTTGGGGACCAACTACGAGCAGTACTTC
CDR3 protein: CASSLGTNYEQYF

V gene: TRBV7-6
J gene: TRBJ1-1
D gene: -
clone size: few
CDR3 DNA: TGTGCCAGCAGCCCGAGTACGGACCCCGGCAACACTGAAGCTTTCTTT
CDR3 protein: CASSPSTDPGNTEAFF

V gene: TRBV4-3
J gene: TRBJ2-1
D gene: TRBD2
clone size: few
CDR3 DNA: TGCGCCAGCAGCCATCTGCTGGGGGAGGGTGAGCAGTTCTTC
CDR3 protein: CASSHLLGEGEQFF

V gene: TRBV4-1
J gene: TRBJ1-4
D gene: -
clone size: few
CDR3 DNA: TGCGCCAGCAGCCAGCGCGACAGCTACACTAATGAAAAACTGTTTTTT
CDR3 protein: CASSQRDSYTNEKLFF

V gene: TRBV6-1
J gene: TRBJ2-2
D gene: -
clone size: -
CDR3 DNA: TGTGCCAGCAGTGAAGACAGGGCCTGGTCCGGGGAGCTGTTTTTT
CDR3 protein: CASSEDRAWSGELFF

V gene: TRBV28
J gene: TRBJ1-1
D gene: -
clone size: -
CDR3 DNA: TGTGCCAGCAGTTTCCTGAACACTGAAGCTTTCTTT
CDR3 protein: CASSFLNTEAFF

V gene: TRBV2
J gene: TRBJ1-5
D gene: -
clone size: -
CDR3 DNA: TGTGCCAGCCGCTGGGAGGGTGGATGGCCCCAGCATTTT
CDR3 protein: CASRWEGGWPQHF

V gene: TRBV7-2
J gene: TRBJ1-3
D gene: -
clone size: once
CDR3 DNA: TGTGCCAGCGGGGGGAGCTCTGGAAACACCATATATTTT
CDR3 protein: CASGGSSGNTIYF

V gene: TRBV13
J gene: TRBJ2-7
D gene: TRBD2
clone size: once
CDR3 DNA: TGTGCCAGCAGCTTAGGTCCCGGGGGGGCCGACGAGCAGTACTTC
CDR3 protein: CASSLGPGGADEQYF

V gene: TRBV10-2
J gene: TRBJ2-3
D gene: TRBD2
clone size: few
CDR3 DNA: TGCGCCAGCAGCCCTAAAGCGGGGGGGCCGGAAGGTGAAGATACGCAGTATTTT
CDR3 protein: CASSPKAGGPEGEDTQYF

V gene: TRBV29-1
J gene: TRBJ2-5
D gene: TRBD1
clone size: -
CDR3 DNA: TGCAGCGTTGTGGGACAGAGCCTTGATCCGGGGACCCAGTACTTC
CDR3 protein: CSVVGQSLDPGTQYF

V gene: TRBV19
J gene: TRBJ2-1
D gene: -
clone size: -
CDR3 DNA: TGTGCCACCGGGCGCTCCTACAATGAGCAGTTCTTC
CDR3 protein: CATGRSYNEQFF

V gene: TRBV5-6
J gene: TRBJ2-7
D gene: TRBD2
clone size: -
CDR3 DNA: TGTGCCAGCAGCCTTGGCGGCGGGAGTCCCTACGAGCAGTACTTC
CDR3 protein: CASSLGGGSPYEQYF

V gene: TRBV15
J gene: TRBJ1-1
D gene: TRBD1
clone size: -
CDR3 DNA: TGTGCCACGGGGACAGGGGGCCTCACTGAAGCTTTCTTT
CDR3 protein: CATGTGGLTEAFF

V gene: TRBV13
J gene: TRBJ2-1
D gene: -
clone size: -
CDR3 DNA: TGTGCCAGCAGCGTGGACAACCACAATGAGCAGTTCTTC
CDR3 protein: CASSVDNHNEQFF

V gene: TRBV7-9
J gene: TRBJ2-5
D gene: -
clone size: -
CDR3 DNA: TGTGCCAGCAGCCCGGATGAGGGTGCAGAGACCCAGTACTTC
CDR3 protein: CASSPDEGAETQYF

V gene: TRBV5-6
J gene: TRBJ2-3
D gene: -
clone size: few
CDR3 DNA: TGTGCCAGCAGCTTGGTTAACCGGGCAGATACGCAGTATTTT
CDR3 protein: CASSLVNRADTQYF

V gene: TRBV2
J gene: TRBJ1-6
D gene: TRBD1
clone size: -
CDR3 DNA: TGTGCCAGCAGTGCACGACAGGGGGACAATTCACCCCTCCACTTT
CDR3 protein: CASSARQGDNSPLHF

V gene: TRBV7-8
J gene: TRBJ1-5
D gene: TRBD1
clone size: many
CDR3 DNA: TGTGCCAGCAGCTCCGACAGGGGGTTCCAGCCCCAGCATTTT
CDR3 protein: CASSSDRGFQPQHF

V gene: TRBV15
J gene: TRBJ1-6
D gene: -
clone size: few
CDR3 DNA: TGTGCCACCAGCAGAGAGGGGACCGAGAGGAGGTCCTATAATTCACCCCTCCACTTT
CDR3 protein: CATSREGTERRSYNSPLHF

V gene: TRBV29-1
J gene: TRBJ2-3
D gene: TRBD2
clone size: -
CDR3 DNA: TGCAGCGTGGGAGGGACCAGGGAAGGCACAGATACGCAGTATTTT
CDR3 protein: CSVGGTREGTDTQYF

V gene: TRBV7-6
J gene: TRBJ2-5
D gene: -
clone size: -
CDR3 DNA: TGTGCCAGCAGCTTAGAAGGCCAAGAGACCCAGTACTTC
CDR3 protein: CASSLEGQETQYF

V gene: TRBV4-1
J gene: TRBJ2-1
D gene: TRBD2
clone size: -
CDR3 DNA: TGCGCCAGCAGCCCTCGGGGAGCGGGGGGAAACAATGAGCAGTTCTTC
CDR3 protein: CASSPRGAGGNNEQFF

V gene: TRBV30
J gene: TRBJ2-3
D gene: -
clone size: -
CDR3 DNA: TGTGCCTGGACGCAGGGTTACACAGATACGCAGTATTTT
CDR3 protein: CAWTQGYTDTQYF

V gene: TRBV7-9
J gene: TRBJ1-5
D gene: -
clone size: -
CDR3 DNA: TGTGCCAGCAGCCGGGTCGGGGCCAATCAGCCCCAGCATTTT
CDR3 protein: CASSRVGANQPQHF

V gene: TRBV7-2
J gene: TRBJ2-7
D gene: -
clone size: -
CDR3 DNA: TGTGCCAGCAGCTTTTGGGGGCACGAGCAGTACTTC
CDR3 protein: CASSFWGHEQYF

V gene: TRBV6-5
J gene: TRBJ1-1
D gene: -
clone size: -
CDR3 DNA: TGTGCCAGCAGACTAACAGGCGAGAACACTGAAGCTTTCTTT
CDR3 protein: CASRLTGENTEAFF

V gene: TRBV28
J gene: TRBJ2-7
D gene: -
clone size: -
CDR3 DNA: TGTGCCAGCAGTTCAGACACCTTACACTACGAGCAGTACTTC
CDR3 protein: CASSSDTLHYEQYF

V gene: TRBV4-3
J gene: TRBJ2-3
D gene: -
clone size: -
CDR3 DNA: TGCGCCAGCAGCCAAGAGGGGGACTGGCAGGCCGGCACAGATACGCAGTATTTT
CDR3 protein: CASSQEGDWQAGTDTQYF

V gene: TRBV4-1
J gene: TRBJ2-1
D gene: -
clone size: -
CDR3 DNA: TGCGCCAGCAGCCAAAACGCCCTGGCCGAAAAGCAGTTCTTC
CDR3 protein: CASSQNALAEKQFF

V gene: TRBV28
J gene: TRBJ2-7
D gene: -
clone size: -
CDR3 DNA: TGTGCCAGCAGCTCCCTCGCCCAGGGCTACGAGCAGTACTTC
CDR3 protein: CASSSLAQGYEQYF

V gene: TRBV5-6
J gene: TRBJ2-7
D gene: TRBD1
clone size: -
CDR3 DNA: TGTGCCAGCAGCTTGGGATCAGGGGGCCACGAGCAGTACTTC
CDR3 protein: CASSLGSGGHEQYF

V gene: TRBV13
J gene: TRBJ2-4
D gene: TRBD1
clone size: few
CDR3 DNA: TGTGCCAGCAGCTTGCTTGGAGACAGGGGAGGCATTCAGTACTTC
CDR3 protein: CASSLLGDRGGIQYF